This record concerns one T cell receptor beta chain sequence. Here immunoSEQ multiplex PCR was the method, and the copy in TCRdb shows in-frame clones only, minus some. The table has about 48,000 clones, more than 75% seen once. Specified time point: peripheral blood 6 weeks after treatment start. Each patient gave between 1 and 8 samples, pretreatment and on-treatment. The record originates from a study of PD-L1 blockade in urothelial cancer. At the level of the study: Beginning in about 2014, patients received atezolizumab, given as 1,200 mg intravenously every 3 weeks. At 3 weeks after treatment start (second dose) and again at 6 weeks, blood was analyzed. Most patients, about 85% of the roughly 30, were males with bladder-origin cancer.

Germline-derived CDR1 and CDR2 are SGHAT and FQNNGV. The CDR3 has 16 residues. The V segment lost 5 bases and the J segment 5 bases; nucleotides outside the gene matches: 6. This specimen was PBMCs, taken around atezolizumab (anti-PD-L1) treatment. V is TRBV11-2 and J is TRBJ2-5; 15 bases match TRBD2. The clonotype comes from a man aged 60 to 69 with urothelial cancer. The CDR3 DNA follows: TGTGCCAGCAGCCCCGGACTAGCGGGGGGGCAGGAGACCCAGTACTTC. Amino acid sequence: CASSPGLAGGQETQYF.